This T cell receptor (beta chain) was sequenced for a study of shared clonotypes between healthy human individuals. Remarks on this clone: Its target is unknown.

Using immunoSEQ multiplex PCR, the repertoire was profiled, and TCRdb retains in-frame clones only, with some absent. Of about 700,000 clones in the sample, about 90% were seen once. Study results and limitations: Against clonotypes common to all four donors, non-shared ones had lower generation probabilities.

This CDR3 is built from 17 residues. From germline, CDR1 is SEHNR and CDR2 FQNEAQ (reference sequence). V was pared by 2 bases and J by 0 bases, with 6 bases of the junction left unmatched. As defined, naive CD8 cells were CD45RO-negative and positively selected for CCR7, with terminally differentiated effector memory CD45RA+ cells excluded. This sequence originates from a man aged 25 to 45 in good health. The chain links TRBV7-9 to TRBJ2-7; 11 bases align to TRBD1. Source material: naive CD8+ T cells sorted from blood. The CDR3 here is CASSLSEGTGGSYEQYF. CDR3 DNA sequence: TGTGCCAGCAGCTTAAGTGAGGGGACAGGGGGCTCCTACGAGCAGTACTTC.